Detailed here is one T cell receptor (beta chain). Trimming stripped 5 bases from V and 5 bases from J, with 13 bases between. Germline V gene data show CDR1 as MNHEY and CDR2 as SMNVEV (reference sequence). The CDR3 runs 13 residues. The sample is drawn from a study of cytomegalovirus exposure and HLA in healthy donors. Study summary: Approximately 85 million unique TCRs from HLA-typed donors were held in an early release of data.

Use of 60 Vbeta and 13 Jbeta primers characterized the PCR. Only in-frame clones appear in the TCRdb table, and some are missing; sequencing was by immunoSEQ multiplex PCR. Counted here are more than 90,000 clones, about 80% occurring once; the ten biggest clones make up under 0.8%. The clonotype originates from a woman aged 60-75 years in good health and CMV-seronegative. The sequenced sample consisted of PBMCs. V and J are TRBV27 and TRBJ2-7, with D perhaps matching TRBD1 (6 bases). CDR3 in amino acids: CASSIRQEDEQYF. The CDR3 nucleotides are TGTGCCAGCAGTATCAGACAGGAGGACGAGCAGTACTTC.